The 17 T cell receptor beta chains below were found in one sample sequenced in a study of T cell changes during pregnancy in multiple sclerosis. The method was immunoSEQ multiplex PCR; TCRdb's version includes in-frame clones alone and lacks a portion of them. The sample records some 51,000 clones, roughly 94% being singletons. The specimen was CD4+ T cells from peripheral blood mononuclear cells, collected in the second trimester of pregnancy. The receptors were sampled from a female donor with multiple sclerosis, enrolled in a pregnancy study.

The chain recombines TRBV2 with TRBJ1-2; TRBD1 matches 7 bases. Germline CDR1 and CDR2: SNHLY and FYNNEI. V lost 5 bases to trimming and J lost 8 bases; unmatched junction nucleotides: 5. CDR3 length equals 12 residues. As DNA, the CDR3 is TGTGCCAGCAGTTCTGGGACAGAAGGCTACACCTTC. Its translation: CASSSGTEGYTF.

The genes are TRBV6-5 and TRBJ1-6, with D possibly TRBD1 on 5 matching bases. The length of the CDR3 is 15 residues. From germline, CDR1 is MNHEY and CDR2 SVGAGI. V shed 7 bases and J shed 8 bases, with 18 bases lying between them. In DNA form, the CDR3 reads TGTGCCAGCACCCTTAGCGGAGGGACGGATTCACCCCTCCACTTT. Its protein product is CASTLSGGTDSPLHF.

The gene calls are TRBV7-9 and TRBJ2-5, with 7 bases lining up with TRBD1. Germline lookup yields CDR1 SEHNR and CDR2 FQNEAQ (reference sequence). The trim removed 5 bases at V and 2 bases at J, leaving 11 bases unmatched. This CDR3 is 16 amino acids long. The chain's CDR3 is CASSPPPGRGQETQYF. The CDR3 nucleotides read TGTGCCAGCAGCCCCCCCCCGGGCAGGGGGCAAGAGACCCAGTACTTC.

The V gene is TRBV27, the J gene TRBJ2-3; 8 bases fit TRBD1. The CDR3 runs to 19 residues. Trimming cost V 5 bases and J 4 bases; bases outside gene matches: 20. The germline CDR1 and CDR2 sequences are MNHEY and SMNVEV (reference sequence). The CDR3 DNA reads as TGTGCCAGCAGTACCCGCCGGGGGACAGGTCCAGGGTTAGCAGATACGCAGTATTTT. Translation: CASSTRRGTGPGLADTQYF.

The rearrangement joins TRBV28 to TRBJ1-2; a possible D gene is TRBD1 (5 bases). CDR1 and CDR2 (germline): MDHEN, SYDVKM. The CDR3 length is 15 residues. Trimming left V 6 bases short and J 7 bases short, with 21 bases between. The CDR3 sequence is CASSRTFRVERGYTF. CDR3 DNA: TGTGCCAGCAGCAGGACGTTCAGGGTAGAGCGTGGCTACACCTTC.

This chain's CDR3 is CASSFSEQPQHF. The DNA for the CDR3 is TGTGCCAGCAGCTTTTCGGAGCAGCCCCAGCATTTT. The rearrangement links TRBV7-9 to TRBJ1-5; D gene ambiguous. CDR3 length equals 12 residues. CDR1 is SEHNR, CDR2 FQNEAQ, per germline (reference sequence). Trimming took off 3 bases at V and 7 bases at J, with 7 bases between the two ends.

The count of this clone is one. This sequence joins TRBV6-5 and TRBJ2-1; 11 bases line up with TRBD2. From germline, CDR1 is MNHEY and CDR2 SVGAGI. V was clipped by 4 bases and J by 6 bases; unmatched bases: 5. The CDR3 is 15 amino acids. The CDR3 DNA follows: TGTGCCAGCAGTTCTAGCGGGGGGCGTGGCAATGAGCAGTTCTTC. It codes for CASSSSGGRGNEQFF.

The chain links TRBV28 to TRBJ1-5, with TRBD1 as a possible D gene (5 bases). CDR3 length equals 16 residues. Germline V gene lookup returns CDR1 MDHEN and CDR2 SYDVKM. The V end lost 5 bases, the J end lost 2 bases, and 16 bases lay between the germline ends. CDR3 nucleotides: TGTGCCAGCAGTCCGACGCAGGGTTTGGGCAATCAGCCCCAGCATTTT. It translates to CASSPTQGLGNQPQHF.

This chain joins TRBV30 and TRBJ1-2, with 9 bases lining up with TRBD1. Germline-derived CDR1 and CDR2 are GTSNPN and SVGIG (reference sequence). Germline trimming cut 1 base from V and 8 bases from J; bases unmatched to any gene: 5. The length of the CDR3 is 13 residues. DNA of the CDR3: TGTGCCTGGAGTGACGACAGGGGGTTAGGCTACACCTTC. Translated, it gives CAWSDDRGLGYTF.

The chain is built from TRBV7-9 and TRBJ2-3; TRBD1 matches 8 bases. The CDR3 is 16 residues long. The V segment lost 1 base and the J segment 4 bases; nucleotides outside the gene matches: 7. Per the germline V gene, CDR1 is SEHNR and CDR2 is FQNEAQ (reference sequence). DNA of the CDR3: TGTGCCAGCAGCTTAGTGGTTCAACAGGGGGCAGATACGCAGTATTTT. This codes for CASSLVVQQGADTQYF.

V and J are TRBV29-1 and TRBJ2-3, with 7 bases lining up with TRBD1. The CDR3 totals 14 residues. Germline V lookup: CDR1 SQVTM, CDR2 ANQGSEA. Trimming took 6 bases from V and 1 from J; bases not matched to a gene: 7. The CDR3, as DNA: TGCAGCGTGCCGAGGCAGGGGGGCACAGATACGCAGTATTTT. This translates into CSVPRQGGTDTQYF.

The CDR3 DNA sequence: TGTGCCAGCACTAAGACAGGCGCGAACACTGAAGCTTTCTTT. It translates to CASTKTGANTEAFF. V usage is TRBV7-2 and J usage is TRBJ1-1; D may be TRBD1 (6 bases). The germline gives CDR1 SGHTA, CDR2 FQGNSA. This CDR3 spans 14 amino acids. V was pared by 7 bases and J by 1 base, with 13 bases between.

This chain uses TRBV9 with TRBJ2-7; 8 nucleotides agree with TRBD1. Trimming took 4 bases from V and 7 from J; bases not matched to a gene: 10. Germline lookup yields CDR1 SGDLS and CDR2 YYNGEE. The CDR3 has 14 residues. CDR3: CASSPAGGAEEQYF. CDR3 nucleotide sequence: TGTGCCAGCAGCCCTGCAGGGGGCGCGGAAGAGCAGTACTTC.

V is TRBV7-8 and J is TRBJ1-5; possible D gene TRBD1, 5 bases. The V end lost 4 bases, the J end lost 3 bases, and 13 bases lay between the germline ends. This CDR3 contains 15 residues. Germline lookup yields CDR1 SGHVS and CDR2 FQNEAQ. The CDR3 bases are TGTGCCAGCAGCTCCAGACAGTATTACAATCAGCCCCAGCATTTT. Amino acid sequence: CASSSRQYYNQPQHF.

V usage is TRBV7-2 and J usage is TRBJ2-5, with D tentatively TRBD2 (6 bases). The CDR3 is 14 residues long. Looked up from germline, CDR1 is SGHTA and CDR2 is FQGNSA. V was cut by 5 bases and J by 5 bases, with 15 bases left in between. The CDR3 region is CASSSSGPGETQYF. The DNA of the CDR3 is TGTGCCAGCAGCAGTAGCGGTCCCGGGGAGACCCAGTACTTC. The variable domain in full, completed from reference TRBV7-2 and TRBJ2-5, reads GAGVSQSPSNKVTEKGKDVELRCDPISGHTALYWYRQSLGQGLEFLIYFQGNSAPDKSGLPSDRFSAERTGGSVSTLTIQRTQQEDSAVYLCASSSSGPGETQYFGPGTRLLVL.

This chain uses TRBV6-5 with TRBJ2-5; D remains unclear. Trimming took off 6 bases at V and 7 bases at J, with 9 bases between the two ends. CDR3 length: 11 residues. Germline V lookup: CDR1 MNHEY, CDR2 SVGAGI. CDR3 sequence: CASSPGVTQYF. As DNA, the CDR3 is TGTGCCAGCAGCCCCGGTGTGACCCAGTACTTC.

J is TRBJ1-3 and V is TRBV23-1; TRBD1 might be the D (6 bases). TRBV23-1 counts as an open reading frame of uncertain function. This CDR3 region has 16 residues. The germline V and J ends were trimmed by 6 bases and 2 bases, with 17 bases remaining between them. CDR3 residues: CASSPIGQTAGNTIYF. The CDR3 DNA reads TGCGCCAGCAGCCCTATCGGACAGACCGCTGGAAACACCATATATTTT.